Described below is a single T cell receptor beta chain sequence and its context. Its antigen remains unidentified. Germline values: CDR1 MDHEN, CDR2 SYDVKM. V was clipped by 3 bases and J by 4 bases, with 15 bases between them. The CDR3 length is 15 residues. A multiplex PCR was run with 60 Vbeta primers and 13 Jbeta primers. Clones were read by immunoSEQ multiplex PCR, and TCRdb kept only the in-frame ones, dropping some. This table holds 160,000 or so clones, approximately 88% found once. The data originate from a study of cytomegalovirus exposure and HLA in healthy donors. Unrecorded immune exposure was likely among donors, who were nominally healthy when sampled. Study results and caveats: An observed cluster of highly shared sequence variants was recorded as a likely sequencing artifact. Earlier results showed most TCR beta V segments being productive about 87% or about 30% of the time.

This rearrangement joins TRBV28 to TRBJ1-1, with D maybe TRBD1 (6 bases). The origin of this receptor is a woman aged 18-29 years in good health and CMV-seronegative. The sample was PBMCs. The CDR3 loop is CASSLTNRDGTEAFF. The CDR3 DNA reads as TGTGCCAGCAGTTTGACTAACAGGGATGGCACTGAAGCTTTCTTT.